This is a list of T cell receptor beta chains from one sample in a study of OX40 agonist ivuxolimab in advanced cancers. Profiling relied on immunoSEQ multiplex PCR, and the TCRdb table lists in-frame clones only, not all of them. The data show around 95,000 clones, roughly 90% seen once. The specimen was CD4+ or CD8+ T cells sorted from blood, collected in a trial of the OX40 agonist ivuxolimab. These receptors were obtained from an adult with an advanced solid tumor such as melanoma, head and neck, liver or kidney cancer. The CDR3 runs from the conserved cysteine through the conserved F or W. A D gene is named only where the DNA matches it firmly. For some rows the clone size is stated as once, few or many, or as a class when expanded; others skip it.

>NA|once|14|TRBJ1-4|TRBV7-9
TGTGCCAGCAGTTCGCGCACCCTTAATGAAAAACTGTTTTTT
CASSSRTLNEKLFF
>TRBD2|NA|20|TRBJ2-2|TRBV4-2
TGTGCCAGCAGCCAAGATTCCCCTAGCGGGAGGGCCGAGGGCACCGGGGAGCTGTTTTTT
CASSQDSPSGRAEGTGELFF
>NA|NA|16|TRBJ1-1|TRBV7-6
TGTGCCAGCAGCTTAGGGTCGAGGCAGCAGAACACTGAAGCTTTCTTT
CASSLGSRQQNTEAFF
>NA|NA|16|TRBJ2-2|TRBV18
TGTGCCAGCTCACCAGACCGTTTGGGGTACACCGGGGAGCTGTTTTTT
CASSPDRLGYTGELFF
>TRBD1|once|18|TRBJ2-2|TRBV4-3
TGCGCCAGCAGCCCGAAGCCACAGGGGATGGCGAACACCGGGGAGCTGTTTTTT
CASSPKPQGMANTGELFF
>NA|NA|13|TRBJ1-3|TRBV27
TGTGCCAGTCACCCCCGCGGTGGAAACACCATATATTTT
CASHPRGGNTIYF
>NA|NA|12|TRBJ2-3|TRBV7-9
TGTGCCAGCAGCTTAACAACGAATACGCAGTATTTT
CASSLTTNTQYF
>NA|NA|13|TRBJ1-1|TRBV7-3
TGTGCCAGCAGTAGAACAGGACACACTGAAGCTTTCTTT
CASSRTGHTEAFF
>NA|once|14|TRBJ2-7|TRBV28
TGTGCCAGCTCCCGACCGGACAGAAGCTACGAGCAGTACTTC
CASSRPDRSYEQYF
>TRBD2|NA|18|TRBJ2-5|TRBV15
TGTGCCACCAGCAGAGCCAGCGGGAGGGCCCTCGTCCAAGAGACCCAGTACTTC
CATSRASGRALVQETQYF
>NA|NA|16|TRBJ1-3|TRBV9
TGTGCCAGCAGCGTGGGAGGGCTCCCCTCTGGAAACACCATATATTTT
CASSVGGLPSGNTIYF
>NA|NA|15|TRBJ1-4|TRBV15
TGTGCCACCAGCAGAGATCGGGATAGGAATGAAAAACTGTTTTTT
CATSRDRDRNEKLFF
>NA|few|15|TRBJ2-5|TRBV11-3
TGTGCCAGCAGCTTAGGACTCTTTCAAGGGGAGACCCAGTACTTC
CASSLGLFQGETQYF
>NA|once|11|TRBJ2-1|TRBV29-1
TGCAGCGTTCGCTTCTACAATGAGCAGTTCTTC
CSVRFYNEQFF
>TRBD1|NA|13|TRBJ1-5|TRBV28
TGTGCCAGCAGTTGGGACAGGGATCAGCCCCAGCATTTT
CASSWDRDQPQHF
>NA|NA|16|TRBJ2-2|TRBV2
TGTGCCAGCAGTGAAGCGATGCGGGCGGACACCGGGGAGCTGTTTTTT
CASSEAMRADTGELFF